The sequence of this T cell receptor beta chain was determined in a study of monozygotic twins with inflammatory bowel disease. Study-level results: Lower sharing of clonotypes with other individuals was seen in IBD patients than in healthy twins. This was most marked in patients showing signs of disease activity.

UMIs containing a 6-nucleotide sample barcode were added via template switching. TCRdb reworked the 5' RACE reads into one entry per CDR3 protein, no DNA. Listed are 300,000 to 350,000 distinct CDR3 sequences; around 2% falls within the top ten. The CDR3 sequence is 13 residues long. The germline gives CDR1 SGHRS, CDR2 YFSETQ. Details on this clonotype: The antigen is undetermined.

Each donor supplied roughly 2.5 ml of blood. This receptor was obtained from a human donor with ulcerative colitis or Crohn's disease, or a healthy co-twin of an affected twin (not recorded which). The sequencing sample was made of blood. The gene calls are TRBV5-1 and TRBJ1-2; TCRdb proposes TRBD1, but this gene call is untestable without DNA. CDR3 sequence reads: CASSPGTGNGYTF.